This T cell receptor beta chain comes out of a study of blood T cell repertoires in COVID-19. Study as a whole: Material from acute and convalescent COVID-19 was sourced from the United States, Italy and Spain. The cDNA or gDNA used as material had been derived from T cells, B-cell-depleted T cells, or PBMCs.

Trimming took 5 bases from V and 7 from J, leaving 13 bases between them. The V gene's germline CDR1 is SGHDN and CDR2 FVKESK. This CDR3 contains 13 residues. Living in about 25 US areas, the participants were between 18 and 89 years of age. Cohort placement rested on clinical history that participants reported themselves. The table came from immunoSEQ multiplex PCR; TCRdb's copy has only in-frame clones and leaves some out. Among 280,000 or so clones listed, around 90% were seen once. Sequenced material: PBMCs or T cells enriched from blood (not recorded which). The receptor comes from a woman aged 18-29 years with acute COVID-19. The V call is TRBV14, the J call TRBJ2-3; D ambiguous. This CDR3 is CASSLGPQNTQYF. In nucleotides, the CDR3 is TGTGCCAGCAGCTTGGGCCCACAAAATACGCAGTATTTT. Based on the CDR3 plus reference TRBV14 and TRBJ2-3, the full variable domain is EAGVTQFPSHSVIEKGQTVTLRCDPISGHDNLYWYRRVMGKEIKFLLHFVKESKQDESGMPNNRFLAERTGGTYSTLKVQPAELEDSGVYFCASSLGPQNTQYFGPGTRLTVL.